This T cell receptor beta chain appears in the sequencing data of a study of shared clonotypes between healthy human individuals. The V end lost 4 bases, the J end lost 0 bases, and 1 base lay between the germline ends. Germline CDR1 is MDHEN and CDR2 is SYDVKM. CDR3 length: 12 amino acids. This clone was counted ten times or more. Its cognate antigen is unknown. The table came from immunoSEQ multiplex PCR; TCRdb's copy has only in-frame clones and leaves some out. In the table there are about 710,000 clones, roughly 72% of which are singletons. Study-wide results and caveats: Relative to clonotypes present in all four donors, those not shared had lower generation probabilities. The rarefaction results pointed to incomplete sorted-subset sequencing despite large depth.

Both subsets, CD45RA+ naive and CD45RA-negative memory, were split from the CD4+ cells. This TCR was recovered from a woman aged 30 to 39 in good health. The chain is built from TRBV28 and TRBJ1-3; D gene uncertain. Sample: memory CD4+ T cells sorted from blood. Stated subset: CD45RA-negative fraction. DNA of the CDR3: TGTGCCAGCAGTTACTCTGGAAACACCATATATTTT. Translation: CASSYSGNTIYF.